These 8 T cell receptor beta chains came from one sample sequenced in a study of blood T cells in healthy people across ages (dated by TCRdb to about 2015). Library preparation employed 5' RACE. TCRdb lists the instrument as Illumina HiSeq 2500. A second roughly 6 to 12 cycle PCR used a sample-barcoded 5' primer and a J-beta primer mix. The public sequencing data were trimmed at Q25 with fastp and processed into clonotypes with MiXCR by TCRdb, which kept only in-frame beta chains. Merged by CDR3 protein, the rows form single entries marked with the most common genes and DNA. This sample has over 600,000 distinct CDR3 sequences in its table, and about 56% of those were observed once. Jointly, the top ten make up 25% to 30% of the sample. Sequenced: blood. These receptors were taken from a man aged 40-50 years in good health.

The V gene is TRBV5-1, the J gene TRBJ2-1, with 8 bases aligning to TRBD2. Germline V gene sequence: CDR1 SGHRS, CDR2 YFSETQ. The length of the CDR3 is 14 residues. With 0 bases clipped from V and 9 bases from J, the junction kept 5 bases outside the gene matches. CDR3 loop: CASSLVSGRGEQFF. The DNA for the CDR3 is TGCGCCAGCAGCTTGGTGAGCGGGAGAGGTGAGCAGTTCTTC.

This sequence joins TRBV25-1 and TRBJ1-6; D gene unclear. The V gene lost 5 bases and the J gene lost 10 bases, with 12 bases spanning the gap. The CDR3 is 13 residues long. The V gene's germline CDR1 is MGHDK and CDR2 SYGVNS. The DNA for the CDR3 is TGTGCCAGCAGTCTTCGGGAGCGGTCACCCCTCCACTTT. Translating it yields CASSLRERSPLHF.

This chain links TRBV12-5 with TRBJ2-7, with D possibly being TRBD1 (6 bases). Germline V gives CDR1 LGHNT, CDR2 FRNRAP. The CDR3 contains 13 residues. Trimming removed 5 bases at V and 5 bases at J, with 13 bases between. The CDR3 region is CASGAARGDEQYF. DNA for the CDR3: TGTGCTAGTGGTGCTGCCAGGGGTGACGAGCAGTACTTC.

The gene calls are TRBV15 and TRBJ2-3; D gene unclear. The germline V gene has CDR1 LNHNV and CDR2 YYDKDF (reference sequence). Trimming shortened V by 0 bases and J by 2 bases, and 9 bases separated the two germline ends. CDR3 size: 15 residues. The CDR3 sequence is CATSRDGVVTDTQYF. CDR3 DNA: TGTGCCACCAGCAGAGATGGGGTAGTCACAGATACGCAGTATTTT.

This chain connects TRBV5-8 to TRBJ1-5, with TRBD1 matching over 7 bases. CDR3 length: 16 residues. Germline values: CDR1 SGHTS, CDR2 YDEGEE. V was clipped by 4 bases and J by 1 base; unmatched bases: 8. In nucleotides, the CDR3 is TGTGCCAGCAGCGGCCTGGGACAGAGGAGCAATCAGCCCCAGCATTTT. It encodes CASSGLGQRSNQPQHF.

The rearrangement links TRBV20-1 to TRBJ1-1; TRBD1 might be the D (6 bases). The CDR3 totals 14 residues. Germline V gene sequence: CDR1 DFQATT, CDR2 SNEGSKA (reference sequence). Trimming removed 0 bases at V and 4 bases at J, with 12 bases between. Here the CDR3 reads CSARDVVGGTEAFF. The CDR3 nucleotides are TGCAGTGCTAGAGATGTAGTAGGGGGCACTGAAGCTTTCTTT.

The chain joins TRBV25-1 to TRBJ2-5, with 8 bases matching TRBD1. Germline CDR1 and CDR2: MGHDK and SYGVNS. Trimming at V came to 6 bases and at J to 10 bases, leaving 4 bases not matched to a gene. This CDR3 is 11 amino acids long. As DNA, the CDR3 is TGTGCCAGCAGAAGGACAGGGCTCCAGTACTTC. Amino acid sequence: CASRRTGLQYF.

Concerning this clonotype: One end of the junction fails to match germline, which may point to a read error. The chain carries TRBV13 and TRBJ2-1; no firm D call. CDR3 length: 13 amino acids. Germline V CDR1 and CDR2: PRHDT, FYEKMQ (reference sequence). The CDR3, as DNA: TGTGCCGGCAGCTTAGCCGTGGACAATGAGCAGTTCTTC. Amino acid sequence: CAGSLAVDNEQFF.